Presented here are 13 T cell receptor beta chains from one specimen sequenced in a study of T cell repertoires in cytomegalovirus infection. TCRdb recomputed calls from the reads with MiXCR, one row per CDR3 protein. The data show 350,000 to 500,000 distinct CDR3 sequences, about a third seen once. Sequences were obtained from PBMCs. The source of these receptors is a human donor in good health (CMV status not recorded). Some clones in this sample may be carry-over from other donors' samples.

The chain employs TRBV7-8 and TRBJ1-4; D may be TRBD1 (5 bases). CDR1 and CDR2 (germline): SGHVS, FQNEAQ. The CDR3 is made up of 15 amino acids. V dropped 5 bases and J dropped 7 bases, with 17 bases sitting between them. CDR3 DNA: TGTGCCAGCAGCACCACCGGGACCGGAGGTGAAAAACTGTTTTTT. Protein product: CASSTTGTGGEKLFF.

With regard to this clonotype: The junction departs from the called germline gene at one end, perhaps through a read error. The chain employs TRBV5-1 and TRBJ2-2, with D possibly being TRBD1 (5 bases). The germline CDR1 and CDR2 sequences are SGHRS and YFSETQ. The CDR3 loop spans 15 amino acids. CDR3 protein: CAISYDSTRTGELFF. DNA for the CDR3: TGCGCCATCAGCTACGACAGCACGCGCACCGGGGAGCTGTTTTTT.

The chain uses TRBV27 and TRBJ2-1, with D uncertain. The germline V gene encodes CDR1 MNHEY and CDR2 SMNVEV (reference sequence). The CDR3 contains 11 residues. Trimming shortened V by 4 bases and J by 8 bases, and 6 bases separated the two germline ends. This CDR3 is CASSSFDEQFF. Written as DNA, the CDR3 is TGTGCCAGCAGTTCTTTCGATGAGCAGTTCTTC.

This clonotype turned up a few times. The rearrangement links TRBV12-3 or TRBV12-4 to TRBJ1-5; tentative D call: TRBD1 (5 bases). The CDR3 contains 15 residues. Trimming left V 6 bases short and J 0 bases short, with 12 bases between. The CDR3 sequence: CASRGTGYSNQPQHF. The CDR3 nucleotides are TGTGCCAGCAGGGGGACTGGTTATAGCAATCAGCCCCAGCATTTT.

The CDR3 DNA follows: TGTGCCAGTACCATGGACAGGGAGAACACTGAAGCTTTCTTT. Translated, it gives CASTMDRENTEAFF. The rearrangement uses TRBV19 and TRBJ1-1, with TRBD1 matching over 8 bases. Germline assignment: CDR1 LNHDA and CDR2 SQIVND (reference sequence). After removal of 7 bases from V and 1 base from J, the junction contained 5 bases not matched to a gene. The CDR3 consists of 14 residues.

In this sample, this clonotype turned up many times. The rearrangement joins TRBV6-6 to TRBJ2-7; D not certain. CDR1 MNHNY and CDR2 SVGAGI come from the germline V gene (reference sequence). The V end was cut by 2 bases, the J end by 3 bases, with 8 bases between. CDR3 length: 13 residues. In DNA form, the CDR3 reads TGTGCCAGCAGTTACGACGTAAACTACGAGCAGTACTTC. It translates to CASSYDVNYEQYF.

There are many counts of this clonotype. This chain links TRBV19 with TRBJ2-1, with TRBD2 as a possible D gene (6 bases). CDR3 size: 17 residues. Germline values: CDR1 LNHDA, CDR2 SQIVND (reference sequence). V was shortened by 3 bases and J by 6 bases, with 21 bases between the two germline ends. The CDR3 protein is CASSIPGGKHISNEQFF. The CDR3, as DNA: TGTGCCAGTAGTATTCCCGGGGGTAAGCACATCAGCAATGAGCAGTTCTTC.

The rearrangement uses TRBV30 and TRBJ1-6; D not certain. The V gene's germline CDR1 is GTSNPN and CDR2 SVGIG (reference sequence). This CDR3 spans 12 amino acids. V lost 1 base to trimming and J lost 10 bases, with 8 bases between them. This chain's CDR3 is CAWSARESPLHF. The CDR3 region has the DNA TGTGCCTGGAGTGCGAGAGAGTCACCCCTCCACTTT.

A word on this clonotype: A much larger clone differs by one base, so this may be a read error. It is likely a read error, because the conserved phenylalanine at the end of the CDR3 is missing. This chain connects TRBV7-9 to TRBJ2-7; weak D call: TRBD2 (5 bases). V lost 4 bases to trimming and J lost 0 bases, with 10 bases between them. Germline CDR1 is SEHNR and CDR2 is FQNEAQ (reference sequence). The CDR3 spans 14 residues. Written as DNA, the CDR3 is TGTGCCAGCAGCTCCCTCGGGAACTCCTACGAGCAGTACTTA. Amino acids: CASSSLGNSYEQYL.

The chain joins TRBV25-1 to TRBJ2-1, with 7 bases matching TRBD2. CDR1 MGHDK and CDR2 SYGVNS come from the germline V gene. Germline trimming cut 3 bases from V and 8 bases from J; bases unmatched to any gene: 13. This CDR3 has 16 amino acids. CDR3 loop: CASSDPGTTLWDEQFF. The CDR3 DNA follows: TGTGCCAGCAGTGATCCCGGGACTACCCTTTGGGATGAGCAGTTCTTC.

This clonotype was detected many times. The chain employs TRBV12-3 or TRBV12-4 and TRBJ2-2; 7 bases line up with TRBD1. The CDR3 consists of 14 residues. The trim removed 8 bases at V and 3 bases at J, leaving 6 bases unmatched. The CDR3 DNA reads as TGTGCCAGCGTGGGACAGATCGACACCGGGGAGCTGTTTTTT. Translated, it gives CASVGQIDTGELFF.

This clonotype was observed a handful of times. The rearrangement links TRBV12-3 or TRBV12-4 to TRBJ1-2, with no clear D. This CDR3 spans 11 amino acids. The V end was cut by 4 bases, the J end by 6 bases, with 6 bases between. CDR3 DNA sequence: TGTGCCAGCAGTTCCCTCCATGGCTACACCTTC. Translated, it gives CASSSLHGYTF.

The chain recombines TRBV20-1 with TRBJ2-7, with a tentative D call TRBD2 (6 bases). The CDR3 is 13 amino acids. V was pared by 4 bases and J by 3 bases, with 13 bases between. CDR1 DFQATT and CDR2 SNEGSKA come from the germline V gene (reference sequence). The CDR3 bases are TGCAGTGCTAAGGACGGGAGCGGCTACGAGCAGTACTTC. This gives the protein CSAKDGSGYEQYF.